The 19 T cell receptor beta chains given below trace back to one sample, sequenced in a study of PD-L1 blockade in urothelial cancer. Method: immunoSEQ multiplex PCR; TCRdb's copy keeps in-frame clones and lacks some. The sample has some 48,000 clones; approximately 86% are singletons. This sample's time point: peripheral blood 6 weeks after treatment start. Sequencing used PBMCs, obtained around atezolizumab (anti-PD-L1) treatment. Receptor source: a man aged 55 to 69 with urothelial cancer.

The chain recombines TRBV6-1 with TRBJ2-2; the D is unclear. Per germline, CDR1 MNHNS and CDR2 SASEGT. Trimming shortened V by 6 bases and J by 0 bases, and 8 bases separated the two germline ends. This CDR3 is built from 14 residues. The CDR3 spells CASSRVSNTGELFF. The CDR3 bases are TGTGCCAGCAGCCGAGTATCGAACACCGGGGAGCTGTTTTTT.

This chain uses TRBV11-2 with TRBJ1-2; a weak D match, TRBD1 (5 bases). V lost 0 bases to trimming and J lost 3 bases, with 17 bases between them. Germline values: CDR1 SGHAT, CDR2 FQNNGV. CDR3 length: 17 residues. This CDR3 reads CASSLDLGGATHYGYTF. As DNA, the CDR3 is TGTGCCAGCAGCTTAGATCTCGGAGGGGCCACCCACTATGGCTACACCTTC.

This clone was observed a handful of times. The gene calls are TRBV19 and TRBJ2-3; 10 nucleotides match TRBD2. Germline CDR1 LNHDA, CDR2 SQIVND (reference sequence). The CDR3 sequence is 18 residues long. The V segment lost 3 bases and the J segment 2 bases; nucleotides outside the gene matches: 11. CDR3 in DNA: TGTGCCAGTAGTATTGGCCCCACTAGCGGGGTTATCACAGATACGCAGTATTTT. Translating it yields CASSIGPTSGVITDTQYF.

This chain connects TRBV9 to TRBJ2-3; the D gene is possibly TRBD1 (6 bases). The CDR3 totals 16 residues. Trimming cost V 1 base and J 0 bases, with 12 bases left between them. From germline, CDR1 is SGDLS and CDR2 YYNGEE. The CDR3 is CASSVTRDKSTDTQYF. CDR3 in DNA: TGTGCCAGCAGCGTAACCCGGGACAAGAGCACAGATACGCAGTATTTT.

This chain links TRBV18 with TRBJ1-4, with 9 bases that match TRBD1. CDR1 and CDR2 from the germline V gene are KGHSH and LQKENI. V was pared by 6 bases and J by 4 bases, with 6 bases of the junction left unmatched. The CDR3 sequence is 15 residues long. The CDR3 DNA follows: TGTGCCAGCTCCATGGACAGGGGATATAATGAAAAACTGTTTTTT. This encodes CASSMDRGYNEKLFF.

The chain links TRBV7-2 to TRBJ1-5; the match to TRBD1 covers 9 bases. The V gene end was trimmed by 4 bases and the J gene end by 2 bases; junction bases not matched to a gene: 3. This CDR3 region has 15 residues. The germline V gene encodes CDR1 SGHTA and CDR2 FQGNSA. CDR3 nucleotides: TGTGCCAGCAGCTCACAGGGGGCTCGCAATCAGCCCCAGCATTTT. As protein: CASSSQGARNQPQHF. The whole variable domain, remainder taken from reference TRBV7-2 and TRBJ1-5, is GAGVSQSPSNKVTEKGKDVELRCDPISGHTALYWYRQSLGQGLEFLIYFQGNSAPDKSGLPSDRFSAERTGGSVSTLTIQRTQQEDSAVYLCASSSQGARNQPQHFGDGTRLSIL.

The J gene is TRBJ1-1, the V gene TRBV6-5, with D unclear. The V gene's germline CDR1 is MNHEY and CDR2 SVGAGI. V dropped 6 bases and J dropped 1 base, with 9 bases sitting between them. The CDR3 loop spans 13 amino acids. In DNA form, the CDR3 reads TGTGCCAGCAGCCAGGAACCGAACACTGAAGCTTTCTTT. Its protein product is CASSQEPNTEAFF.

The chain carries TRBV29-1 and TRBJ1-1, with D unresolved. The CDR3 extends over 13 amino acids. The V end was cut by 4 bases, the J end by 6 bases, with 15 bases between. CDR1 and CDR2 from the germline V gene are SQVTM and ANQGSEA. The CDR3 DNA sequence: TGCAGCGTTGCCGTGGTAAGAGGAGCTGAAGCTTTCTTT. Protein: CSVAVVRGAEAFF.

A remark on this clone: Other DNA sequences in the sample encode the same CDR3. This rearrangement joins TRBV5-1 to TRBJ1-1, with D tentatively TRBD1 (6 bases). The CDR3 loop spans 13 amino acids. The germline V and J ends were trimmed by 6 bases and 4 bases, with 13 bases remaining between them. Per germline, CDR1 SGHRS and CDR2 YFSETQ. DNA for the CDR3: TGCGCCAGCAACCTAAGGGGGGGCACTGAAGCTTTCTTT. Translated: CASNLRGGTEAFF.

This clone was observed a few times. The chain uses TRBV29-1 and TRBJ2-3; 9 bases match TRBD1. After removal of 5 bases from V and 1 base from J, the junction contained 1 base not matched to a gene. Per germline, CDR1 SQVTM and CDR2 ANQGSEA. The CDR3 extends over 13 amino acids. The chain's CDR3 is CSVRQGGTDTQYF. Here the CDR3 DNA reads TGCAGCGTTCGACAGGGGGGCACAGATACGCAGTATTTT.

This rearrangement joins TRBV6-6 to TRBJ1-2; 8 nucleotides agree with TRBD1. The CDR3 is made up of 14 amino acids. The germline V gene has CDR1 MNHNY and CDR2 SVGAGI (reference sequence). J was trimmed by 4 bases and V by 7 bases; bases with no gene match: 8. The CDR3 here is CASTFSGTGYGYTF. Here the CDR3 DNA reads TGTGCCAGCACCTTCTCCGGGACAGGCTATGGCTACACCTTC.

The chain recombines TRBV7-9 with TRBJ1-1, with TRBD1 identical over 8 bases. Trimming cost V 6 bases and J 3 bases; bases outside gene matches: 0. This CDR3 is 12 amino acids long. Germline V gene lookup returns CDR1 SEHNR and CDR2 FQNEAQ (reference sequence). The CDR3 DNA follows: TGTGCCAGCAGGACAGGGGACACTGAAGCTTTCTTT. Translation: CASRTGDTEAFF.

The chain recombines TRBV7-2 with TRBJ2-5; 7 positions agree with TRBD2. Germline CDR1 reads SGHTA; CDR2 reads FQGNSA. The CDR3 contains 15 residues. The V and J ends lost 4 bases and 5 bases, in that order; junction bases with no gene match: 10. The CDR3 protein is CASSSFPQGGETQYF. CDR3 coding DNA: TGTGCCAGCAGCTCTTTTCCTCAGGGAGGGGAGACCCAGTACTTC.

This clone came up once. The same CDR3 also results from other DNA sequences found in this sample. The gene calls are TRBV18 and TRBJ2-3; the D is unclear. The germline gives CDR1 KGHSH, CDR2 LQKENI. The CDR3 extends over 12 amino acids. Trimming took off 6 bases at V and 2 bases at J, with 6 bases between the two ends. For the CDR3, the DNA is TGTGCCAGCTCGCCCTACACAGATACGCAGTATTTT. Translating gives CASSPYTDTQYF.

This chain connects TRBV29-1 to TRBJ2-7; the match to TRBD1 covers 9 bases. The germline V gene has CDR1 SQVTM and CDR2 ANQGSEA. This CDR3 spans 12 amino acids. J lost 6 bases, V lost 3 bases, and 3 bases had no gene match. The CDR3 coding sequence is TGCAGCGTTGAGGGACAGGGTCGCGAGCAGTACTTC. It translates to CSVEGQGREQYF.

This chain connects TRBV2 to TRBJ1-3; no definite D call. V was clipped by 5 bases and J by 3 bases, with 14 bases between them. Germline values: CDR1 SNHLY, CDR2 FYNNEI. The CDR3 has 15 residues. CDR3 in amino acids: CASSQSTGVGNTIYF. The CDR3 DNA reads as TGTGCCAGCAGTCAATCTACCGGGGTTGGAAACACCATATATTTT.

J is TRBJ1-2 and V is TRBV4-3; D ambiguous. V was shortened by 2 bases and J by 4 bases, with 20 bases between the two germline ends. Germline V gene sequence: CDR1 LGHNA, CDR2 YSLEER. The CDR3 extends over 17 amino acids. CDR3 in amino acids: CASSQNRRTGIIYGYTF. In DNA form, the CDR3 reads TGCGCCAGCAGCCAAAACCGGAGGACGGGTATTATCTATGGCTACACCTTC.

V is TRBV19 and J is TRBJ1-1; 8 nucleotides align to TRBD1. Germline CDR1 LNHDA, CDR2 SQIVND (reference sequence). With V trimmed by 6 bases and J by 0 bases, 6 bases remained unmatched. This CDR3 comprises 15 residues. The CDR3 DNA is TGTGCCAGTAGAGTGACAGGGGTTATGAACACTGAAGCTTTCTTT. Its translation is CASRVTGVMNTEAFF. The full variable domain, rest sourced from reference TRBV19 and TRBJ1-1, is DGGITQSPKYLFRKEGQNVTLSCEQNLNHDAMYWYRQDPGQGLRLIYYSQIVNDFQKGDIAEGYSVSREKKESFPLTVTSAQKNPTAFYLCASRVTGVMNTEAFFGQGTRLTVV.

V gene TRBV7-3 combines with J gene TRBJ1-2, with 7 bases identical to TRBD1. With 1 base clipped from V and 7 bases from J, the junction kept 6 bases outside the gene matches. The germline V gene encodes CDR1 SGHTA and CDR2 FQGTGA. This CDR3 spans 14 amino acids. CDR3 sequence reads: CASSLSGQESGYTF. The CDR3 DNA sequence: TGTGCCAGCAGCTTAAGCGGACAGGAAAGTGGCTACACCTTC.